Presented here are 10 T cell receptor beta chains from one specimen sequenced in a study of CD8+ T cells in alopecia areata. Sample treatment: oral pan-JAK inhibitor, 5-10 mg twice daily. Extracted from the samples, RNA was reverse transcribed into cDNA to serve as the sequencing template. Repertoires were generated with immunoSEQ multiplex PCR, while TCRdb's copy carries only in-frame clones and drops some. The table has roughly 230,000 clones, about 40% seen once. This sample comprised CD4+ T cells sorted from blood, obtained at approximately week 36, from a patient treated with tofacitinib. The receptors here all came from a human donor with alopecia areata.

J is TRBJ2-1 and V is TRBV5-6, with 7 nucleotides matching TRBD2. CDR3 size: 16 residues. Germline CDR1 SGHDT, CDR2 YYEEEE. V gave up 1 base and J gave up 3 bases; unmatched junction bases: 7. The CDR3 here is CASSLSGEGHYNEQFF. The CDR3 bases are TGTGCCAGCAGCTTGAGCGGGGAGGGCCACTACAATGAGCAGTTCTTC.

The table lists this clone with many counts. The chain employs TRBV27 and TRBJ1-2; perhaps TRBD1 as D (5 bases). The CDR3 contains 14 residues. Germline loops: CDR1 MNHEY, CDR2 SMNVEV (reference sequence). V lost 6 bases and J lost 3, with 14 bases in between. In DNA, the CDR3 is TGTGCCAGCAGAGACCCCGGGGGGGACTATGGCTACACCTTC. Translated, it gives CASRDPGGDYGYTF.

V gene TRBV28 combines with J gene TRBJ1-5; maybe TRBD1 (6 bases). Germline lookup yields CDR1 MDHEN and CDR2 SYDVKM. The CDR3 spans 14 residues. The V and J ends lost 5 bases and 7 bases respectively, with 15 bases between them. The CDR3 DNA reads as TGTGCCAGCAGTCCTCACGGGGGCGGGCAGCCCCAGCATTTT. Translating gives CASSPHGGGQPQHF.

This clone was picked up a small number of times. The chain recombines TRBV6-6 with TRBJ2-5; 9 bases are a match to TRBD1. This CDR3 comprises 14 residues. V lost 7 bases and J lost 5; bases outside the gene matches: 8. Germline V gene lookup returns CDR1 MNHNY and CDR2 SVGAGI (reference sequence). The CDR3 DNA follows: TGTGCCAGCACCCGACAGGGGGTTTGGGAGACCCAGTACTTC. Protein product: CASTRQGVWETQYF.

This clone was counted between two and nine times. The CDR3 nucleotides are TGTGCCAGTAGGCCGACCGGGACGGCGGGAAACACCATATATTTT. This codes for CASRPTGTAGNTIYF. The chain links TRBV19 to TRBJ1-3; a possible D gene is TRBD1 (5 bases). The CDR3 extends over 15 amino acids. Germline lookup yields CDR1 LNHDA and CDR2 SQIVND (reference sequence). V was shortened by 6 bases and J by 4 bases, with 16 bases between the two germline ends.

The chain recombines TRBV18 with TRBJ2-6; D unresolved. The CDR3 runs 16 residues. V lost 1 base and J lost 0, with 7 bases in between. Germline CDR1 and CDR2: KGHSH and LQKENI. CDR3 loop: CASSPLTGSGANVLTF. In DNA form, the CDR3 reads TGTGCCAGCTCACCACTCACCGGCTCTGGGGCCAACGTCCTGACTTTC.

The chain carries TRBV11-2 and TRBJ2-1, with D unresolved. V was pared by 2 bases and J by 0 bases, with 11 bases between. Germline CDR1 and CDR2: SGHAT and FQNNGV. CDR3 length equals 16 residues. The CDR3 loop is CASSLRQLPSYNEQFF. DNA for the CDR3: TGTGCCAGCAGCTTACGGCAGCTACCCTCCTACAATGAGCAGTTCTTC.

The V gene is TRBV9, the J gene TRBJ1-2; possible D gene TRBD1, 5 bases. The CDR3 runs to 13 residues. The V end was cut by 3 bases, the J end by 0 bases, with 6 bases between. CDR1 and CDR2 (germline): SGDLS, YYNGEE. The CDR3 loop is CASSGGANYGYTF. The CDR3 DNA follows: TGTGCCAGCAGCGGAGGGGCTAACTATGGCTACACCTTC. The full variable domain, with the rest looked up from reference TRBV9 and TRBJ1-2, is DSGVTQTPKHLITATGQRVTLRCSPRSGDLSVYWYQQSLDQGLQFLIQYYNGEERAKGNILERFSAQQFPDLHSELNLSSLELGDSALYFCASSGGANYGYTFGSGTRLTVV.

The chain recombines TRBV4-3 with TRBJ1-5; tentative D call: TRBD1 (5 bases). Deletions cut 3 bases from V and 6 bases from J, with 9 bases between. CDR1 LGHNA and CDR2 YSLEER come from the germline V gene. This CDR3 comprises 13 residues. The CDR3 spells CASSQGLAQPQHF. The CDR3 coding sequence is TGCGCCAGCAGCCAGGGGCTCGCTCAGCCCCAGCATTTT.

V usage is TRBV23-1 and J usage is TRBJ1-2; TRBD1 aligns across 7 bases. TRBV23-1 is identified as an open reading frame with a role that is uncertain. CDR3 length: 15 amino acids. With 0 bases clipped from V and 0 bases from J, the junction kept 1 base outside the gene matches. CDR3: CASSQSGTANYGYTF. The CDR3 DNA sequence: TGCGCCAGCAGTCAATCGGGGACAGCTAACTATGGCTACACCTTC.